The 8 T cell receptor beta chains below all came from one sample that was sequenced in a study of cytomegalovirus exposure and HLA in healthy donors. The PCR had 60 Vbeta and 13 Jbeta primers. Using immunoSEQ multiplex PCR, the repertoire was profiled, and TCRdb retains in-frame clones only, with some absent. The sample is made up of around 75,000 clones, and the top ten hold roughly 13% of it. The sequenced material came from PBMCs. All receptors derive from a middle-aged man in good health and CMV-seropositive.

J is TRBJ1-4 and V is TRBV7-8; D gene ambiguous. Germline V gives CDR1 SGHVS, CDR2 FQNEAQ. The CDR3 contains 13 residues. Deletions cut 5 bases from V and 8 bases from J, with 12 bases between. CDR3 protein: CASSPGLREKLFF. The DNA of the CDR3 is TGTGCCAGCAGCCCAGGCCTCAGAGAAAAACTGTTTTTT. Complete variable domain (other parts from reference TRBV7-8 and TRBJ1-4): GAGVSQSPRYKVAKRGQDVALRCDPISGHVSLFWYQQALGQGPEFLTYFQNEAQLDKSGLPSDRFFAERPEGSVSTLKIQRTQQEDSAVYLCASSPGLREKLFFGSGTQLSVL.

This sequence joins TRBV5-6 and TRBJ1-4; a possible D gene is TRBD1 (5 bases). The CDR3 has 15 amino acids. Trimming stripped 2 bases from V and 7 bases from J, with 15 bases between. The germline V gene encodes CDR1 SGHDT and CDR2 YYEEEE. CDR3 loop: CASSFSAGQGEKLFF. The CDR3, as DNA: TGTGCCAGCAGCTTCTCTGCAGGGCAAGGTGAAAAACTGTTTTTT.

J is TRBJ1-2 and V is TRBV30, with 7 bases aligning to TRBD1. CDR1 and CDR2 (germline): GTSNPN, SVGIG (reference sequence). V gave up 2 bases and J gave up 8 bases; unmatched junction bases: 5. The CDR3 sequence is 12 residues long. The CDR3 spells CAWSYRGRGYTF. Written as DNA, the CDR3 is TGTGCCTGGAGTTACAGGGGCCGGGGCTACACCTTC.

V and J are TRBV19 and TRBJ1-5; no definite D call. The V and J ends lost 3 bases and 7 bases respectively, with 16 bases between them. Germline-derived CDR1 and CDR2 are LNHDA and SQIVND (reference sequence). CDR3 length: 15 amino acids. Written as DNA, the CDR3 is TGTGCCAGTAGTATTCAAAGAGGCCCCGAACAGCCCCAGCATTTT. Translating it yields CASSIQRGPEQPQHF.

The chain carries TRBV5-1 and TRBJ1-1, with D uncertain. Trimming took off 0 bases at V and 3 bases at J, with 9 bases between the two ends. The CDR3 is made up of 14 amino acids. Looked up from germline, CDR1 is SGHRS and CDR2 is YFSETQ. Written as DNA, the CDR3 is TGCGCCAGCAGCTTGGCCGCGGGAGACACTGAAGCTTTCTTT. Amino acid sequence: CASSLAAGDTEAFF.

The CDR3 nucleotides are TGCGCCACCCCCGAGTTCGTGGAGGGGCCGGACTCTGGGGCCAACGTCCTGACTTTC. Protein: CATPEFVEGPDSGANVLTF. The rearrangement joins TRBV10-1 to TRBJ2-6, with D possibly matching TRBD2 (6 bases). Per germline, CDR1 WNHNN and CDR2 SYGVQD (reference sequence). The CDR3 contains 19 residues. V shed 10 bases and J shed 0 bases, with 25 bases lying between them.

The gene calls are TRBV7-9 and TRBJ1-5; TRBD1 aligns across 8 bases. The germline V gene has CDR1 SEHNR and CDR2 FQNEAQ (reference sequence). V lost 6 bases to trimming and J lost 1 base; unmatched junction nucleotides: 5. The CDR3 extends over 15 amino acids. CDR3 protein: CASSPQGASNQPQHF. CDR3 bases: TGTGCCAGCAGTCCGCAGGGGGCGAGCAATCAGCCCCAGCATTTT.

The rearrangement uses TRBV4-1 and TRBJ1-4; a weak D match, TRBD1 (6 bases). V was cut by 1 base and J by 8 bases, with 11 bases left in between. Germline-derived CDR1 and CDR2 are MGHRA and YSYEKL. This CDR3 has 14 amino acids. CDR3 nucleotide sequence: TGCGCCAGCAGCCAAGCAGGGGAGGGAGAAAAACTGTTTTTT. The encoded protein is CASSQAGEGEKLFF.